A selection of T cell receptor beta chains follows, all from one sample in a study of T cell responses to AZD1222 COVID-19 vaccine. The repertoire was sequenced with immunoSEQ multiplex PCR; TCRdb's copy has only in-frame clones and lacks some. The sample contains 250,000 to 300,000 clones, roughly 93% of which appear only once. Sequencing used peripheral blood, obtained 28 days after the second AZD1222 dose. These receptors came from an adult who received the AZD1222 COVID-19 vaccine. Each CDR3 is given with its conserved first and last residue. D genes are given only for firm matches. Clone size is not always given. Where it is, it says once, few, many or a class for expanded clones.

D | J | V | size | DNA | CDR3
- | TRBJ1-1 | TRBV11-3 | - | TGTGCCAGCAGCACCGGGGTGAACACTGAAGCTTTCTTT | CASSTGVNTEAFF
- | TRBJ1-1 | TRBV29-1 | - | TGCAGCACTAAGGACAGCCGGACTGAAGCTTTCTTT | CSTKDSRTEAFF
- | TRBJ2-7 | TRBV5-1 | - | TGCGCCAGCAGGCCCTGGACAGAGGTCGAGCAGTACTTC | CASRPWTEVEQYF
- | TRBJ1-1 | TRBV3-1/TRBV3-2 | - | TGTGCCAGCAGCCGCGGACAGTTGAACACTGAAGCTTTCTTT | CASSRGQLNTEAFF
TRBD1 | TRBJ1-2 | TRBV10-3 | - | TGTGCCATCAGTGCCCGACAGGGTATAGGGGAAGGCTACACCTTC | CAISARQGIGEGYTF
- | TRBJ1-5 | TRBV6-5 | once | TGTGCCAGCAGCCCCCGGGGCGGGCAGCCCCAGCATTTT | CASSPRGGQPQHF
TRBD1 | TRBJ1-4 | TRBV27 | - | TGTGCCAGCAGTTCGGTACCGGGACAGCCTAATGAAAAACTGTTTTTT | CASSSVPGQPNEKLFF
- | TRBJ2-7 | TRBV7-9 | - | TGTGCCAGCAGCCACCCCAGGGAATCCTACGAGCAGTACTTC | CASSHPRESYEQYF
- | TRBJ2-1 | TRBV7-3 | - | TGTGCCAGCAGCTTACTAGCGGGACAGGCGTATGAGCAGTTCTTC | CASSLLAGQAYEQFF
TRBD2 | TRBJ2-1 | TRBV7-9 | - | TGTGCCAGCAGCCCACTAGCGGGGGCCCACAATGAGCAGTTCTTC | CASSPLAGAHNEQFF
TRBD2 | TRBJ2-1 | TRBV19 | - | TGTGCCAGTAGTTCTGCGGGACTAGTTTACAATGAGCAGTTCTTC | CASSSAGLVYNEQFF